These 15 T cell receptor beta chains originate from one sample sequenced in a study of cytomegalovirus exposure and HLA in healthy donors. The PCR ran on 60 Vbeta and 13 Jbeta primers. Clones were sequenced by immunoSEQ multiplex PCR, and TCRdb holds only the in-frame ones, with some missing. The sample comprises roughly 150,000 clones, roughly 82% of which are singletons, and over 6.5% rests with the top ten. Sequencing used PBMCs. The receptors derive from a man aged 25 to 40 in good health and CMV-seronegative.

CDR3 sequence reads: CASGFDSFEQYF. DNA for the CDR3: TGTGCTAGTGGTTTCGACAGCTTCGAGCAGTACTTC. The gene calls are TRBV12-5 and TRBJ2-7; D is perhaps TRBD1 (5 bases). The germline V and J ends were trimmed by 3 bases and 6 bases, with 9 bases remaining between them. The germline CDR1 and CDR2 sequences are LGHNT and FRNRAP. The CDR3 runs to 12 residues.

The chain recombines TRBV2 with TRBJ2-7; tentatively, D is TRBD2 (6 bases). The germline V and J ends were trimmed by 5 bases and 3 bases, with 17 bases remaining between them. This CDR3 is 15 amino acids long. Germline CDR1 reads SNHLY; CDR2 reads FYNNEI. In DNA, the CDR3 is TGTGCCAGCAGTCCACAAACGGGGGAATACTACGAGCAGTACTTC. Translated, it gives CASSPQTGEYYEQYF.

The V and J genes are TRBV29-1 and TRBJ2-5, with TRBD1 as a possible D gene (5 bases). CDR1 SQVTM and CDR2 ANQGSEA come from the germline V gene. The CDR3 extends over 14 amino acids. Trimming cost V 4 bases and J 4 bases, with 16 bases left between them. In DNA form, the CDR3 reads TGCAGCGTTGGTTGGGCAGGGCCTGGAGAGACCCAGTACTTC. Translation: CSVGWAGPGETQYF. Drawing the rest from reference TRBV29-1 and TRBJ2-5, the complete variable domain is SAVISQKPSRDICQRGTSLTIQCQVDSQVTMMFWYRQQPGQSLTLIATANQGSEATYESGFVIDKFPISRPNLTFSTLTVSNMSPEDSSIYLCSVGWAGPGETQYFGPGTRLLVL.

This chain connects TRBV7-3 to TRBJ2-1, with 9 bases identical to TRBD2. The V segment lost 2 bases and the J segment 5 bases; nucleotides outside the gene matches: 4. From germline, CDR1 is SGHTA and CDR2 FQGTGA. The CDR3 totals 15 residues. The CDR3 DNA reads as TGTGCCAGCAGCTTAGGAGCGGGGGGCAACAATGAGCAGTTCTTC. This codes for CASSLGAGGNNEQFF.

The rearrangement links TRBV7-9 to TRBJ1-5; 8 nucleotides match TRBD1. CDR3 size: 12 residues. The V and J ends lost 2 bases and 11 bases, in that order; junction bases with no gene match: 2. Looked up from germline, CDR1 is SEHNR and CDR2 is FQNEAQ (reference sequence). Here the CDR3 reads CASSLLGQAQHF. DNA for the CDR3: TGTGCCAGCAGCTTACTGGGACAGGCCCAGCATTTT.

In this sample, this clone turned up a few times. The chain uses TRBV4-1 and TRBJ1-3; D is unresolved. CDR1 is MGHRA, CDR2 YSYEKL, per germline. CDR3 size: 15 residues. V lost 1 base and J lost 4, with 11 bases in between. The CDR3 bases are TGCGCCAGCAGCCAAGTATTTACAGAGGGAAACACCATATATTTT. It encodes CASSQVFTEGNTIYF.

This sequence joins TRBV10-3 and TRBJ1-2; D call uncertain. The CDR3 runs to 13 residues. CDR1 and CDR2 (germline): ENHRY, SYGVKD. The germline V and J ends were trimmed by 0 bases and 4 bases, with 6 bases remaining between them. CDR3 loop: CAISESTVYGYTF. DNA of the CDR3: TGTGCCATCAGTGAGTCCACAGTCTATGGCTACACCTTC.

The J gene is TRBJ1-5, the V gene TRBV19; D may be TRBD1 (6 bases). Trimming stripped 2 bases from V and 15 bases from J, with 14 bases between. Germline-derived CDR1 and CDR2 are LNHDA and SQIVND (reference sequence). The CDR3 has 12 amino acids. The CDR3 DNA sequence: TGTGCCAGTAGTATACTGTTGGGACATCGGCATTTT. Its translation is CASSILLGHRHF.

This chain links TRBV6-4 with TRBJ1-2, with 8 bases fitting TRBD1. V dropped 2 bases and J dropped 4; count of bases not matched to a gene: 9. Germline-derived CDR1 and CDR2 are MRHNA and SNTAGT. This CDR3 has 16 residues. In DNA, the CDR3 is TGTGCCAGCAGTGACCCAGACAGGGGTCGAGGCTATGGCTACACCTTC. It yields the protein CASSDPDRGRGYGYTF.

V usage is TRBV6-5 and J usage is TRBJ1-2; D not certain. CDR3 length: 13 residues. V shed 7 bases and J shed 6 bases, with 15 bases lying between them. Germline CDR1 reads MNHEY; CDR2 reads SVGAGI. The CDR3 nucleotides are TGTGCCAGCACCCGGGGAGGGAGGGATGGCTACACCTTC. Residues: CASTRGGRDGYTF.

The chain combines TRBV30 with TRBJ1-6; 9 nucleotides agree with TRBD1. There are 17 residues in the CDR3. The V gene end was trimmed by 0 bases and the J gene end by 6 bases; junction bases not matched to a gene: 9. Germline V gene data show CDR1 as GTSNPN and CDR2 as SVGIG (reference sequence). CDR3 DNA sequence: TGTGCCTGGAGTGTACGAGGGACAGGGCTAATTAATTCACCCCTCCACTTT. Translated, it gives CAWSVRGTGLINSPLHF.

The chain has TRBV19 and TRBJ2-7, with D possibly matching TRBD2 (5 bases). V was shortened by 10 bases and J by 1 base, with 8 bases between the two germline ends. CDR1 and CDR2 (germline): LNHDA, SQIVND (reference sequence). This CDR3 spans 11 amino acids. The CDR3 coding sequence is TGTGCCACGGGAATTTCCTACGAGCAGTACTTC. As protein: CATGISYEQYF.

This chain uses TRBV6-1 with TRBJ2-2; possible D gene TRBD1, 5 bases. V lost 7 bases, J lost 0 bases, and 9 bases lay in between. CDR3 size: 14 residues. Germline-derived CDR1 and CDR2 are MNHNS and SASEGT. CDR3 nucleotides: TGTGCCAGCACCAGGGCAGCGAACACCGGGGAGCTGTTTTTT. Protein: CASTRAANTGELFF.

In its sample, this clone was seen a few times. Other DNA sequences in the same sample also yield this CDR3. The chain joins TRBV9 to TRBJ2-2; D perhaps matches TRBD1 (5 bases). Germline V gene sequence: CDR1 SGDLS, CDR2 YYNGEE. Trimming took 4 bases from V and 0 from J, leaving 10 bases between them. The CDR3 is 15 amino acids. DNA of the CDR3: TGTGCCAGCAGCCCCGGACAAGCGAACACCGGGGAGCTGTTTTTT. It specifies CASSPGQANTGELFF.

V and J are TRBV4-1 and TRBJ2-7, with 7 bases identical to TRBD1. CDR3 length equals 15 residues. V trimming: 4 bases; J trimming: 2 bases; junction bases outside the gene matches: 8. CDR1 is MGHRA and CDR2 is YSYEKL in the germline V gene. CDR3: CASSPGQPNTYEQYF. For the CDR3, the DNA is TGCGCCAGCAGCCCGGGACAGCCCAACACCTACGAGCAGTACTTC.